One T cell receptor beta chain is described in this entry. The antigen is not known. It was cDNA, reverse transcribed from extracted RNA, that served as the sequencing template. Some clones are missing from TCRdb's copy, which holds only in-frame ones; the method was immunoSEQ multiplex PCR. Of 200,000 or so clones detected, roughly 60% appear once; the ten largest clones hold 4.5% to 6%. The data belong to a study of CD8+ T cells in alopecia areata. Study-level background: Treated patients received oral tofacitinib, 5 to 10 mg twice daily. Once tofacitinib had been taken for 6 to 18 months, 6 months off drug followed. The study, taken as a whole, reports: Many expanded lesional clones persisted during tofacitinib (in both scalp and blood).

CDR1 and CDR2 from the germline V gene are SGHVS and FNYEAQ. CDR3 length equals 14 residues. Losses at the gene ends were 8 bases for V and 5 bases for J; bases not matched to a gene: 11. Stated treatment: oral pan-JAK inhibitor, 5-10 mg twice daily. The material was CD4+ T cells sorted from blood, obtained at week 24, from a patient treated with tofacitinib. The sequence came from a human donor with alopecia areata. V is TRBV7-6 and J is TRBJ1-1, with 7 nucleotides matching TRBD1. In DNA, the CDR3 is TGTGCCAGCGGAGGGGGAGGGGGCCGTACTGAAGCTTTCTTT. Amino acid sequence: CASGGGGGRTEAFF.